This TCR beta chain was identified during a study of PD-1 blockade in classical Hodgkin lymphoma. As for time point: cycle 4 day 1 (C4D1), after six to seven weeks of nivolumab. Patients all relapsed after autologous stem cell transplantation, and there was variation in brentuximab vedotin exposure. The method was immunoSEQ multiplex PCR; TCRdb's version includes in-frame clones alone and lacks a portion of them. This table has fewer than 55,000 clones, 78% appearing once. V was clipped by 3 bases and J by 6 bases; unmatched bases: 7. Germline assignment: CDR1 MNHEY and CDR2 SMNVEV (reference sequence). This CDR3 has 15 amino acids.

This sequence originates from a human donor with classical Hodgkin lymphoma. The input for sequencing was peripheral blood mononuclear cells (PBMCs), taken before the fourth cycle of nivolumab. The chain recombines TRBV27 with TRBJ1-2, with 10 bases matching TRBD1. This chain's CDR3 is CASSFSGTGVNGYTF. CDR3 bases: TGTGCCAGCAGTTTTTCCGGGACAGGGGTGAATGGCTACACCTTC.